The 21 T cell receptor beta chains below come from one sample, sequenced in a study of T-cell reconstitution after alpha-beta-depleted transplantation in children. Molecular barcoding with unique molecular identifiers was used for the TCRbeta library. In TCRdb, the PCR reads were re-called with MiXCR into one record per CDR3 protein. The table includes 500,000 to 600,000 distinct CDR3 sequences, more than 20% detected once. Sequences were derived from PBMCs, sampled before TCRalphabeta/CD19-depleted stem cell transplant. These receptors originate from a boy in the first two years of life with Wiskott-Aldrich syndrome, due to receive a stem cell transplant.

This clonotype was seen a few times. CDR3 residues: CASSLSGGNEKLFF. CDR3 sequence (DNA): TGCGCCAGCAGCCTCTCGGGGGGTAATGAAAAACTGTTTTTT. The V and J genes are TRBV5-1 and TRBJ1-4, with D maybe TRBD1 (5 bases). The CDR3 totals 14 residues. Germline V gene lookup returns CDR1 SGHRS and CDR2 YFSETQ. V shed 4 bases and J shed 4 bases, with 11 bases lying between them.

This clonotype was observed a handful of times. This chain uses TRBV5-6 with TRBJ2-2; weak D call: TRBD2 (6 bases). Germline-derived CDR1 and CDR2 are SGHDT and YYEEEE. The CDR3 runs 16 residues. Trimming left V 1 base short and J 1 base short, with 11 bases between. The CDR3 region has the DNA TGTGCCAGCAGCTTGTTTTGGCGGGAGAACACCGGGGAGCTGTTTTTT. Its translation: CASSLFWRENTGELFF.

V is TRBV5-1 and J is TRBJ2-7; 14 bases align to TRBD2. The CDR3 spans 16 residues. The V gene's germline CDR1 is SGHRS and CDR2 YFSETQ. The V and J ends lost 4 bases and 0 bases, in that order; junction bases with no gene match: 3. CDR3 nucleotide sequence: TGCGCCAGCAGCATCGGACTAGCGGGAGGCTCCTACGAGCAGTACTTC. Protein product: CASSIGLAGGSYEQYF.

The V gene is TRBV9, the J gene TRBJ2-7, with 9 bases lining up with TRBD1. The germline V gene has CDR1 SGDLS and CDR2 YYNGEE. The V segment lost 2 bases and the J segment 7 bases; nucleotides outside the gene matches: 4. This CDR3 is built from 13 residues. CDR3: CASSVTGGGEQYF. For the CDR3, the DNA is TGTGCCAGCAGCGTCACAGGGGGCGGTGAGCAGTACTTC.

The V gene is TRBV20-1, the J gene TRBJ2-1; maybe TRBD2 (6 bases). The germline V and J ends were trimmed by 0 bases and 7 bases, with 19 bases remaining between them. This CDR3 is built from 16 residues. Germline CDR1 DFQATT, CDR2 SNEGSKA (reference sequence). The CDR3 loop is CSARDMSGLKSNEQFF. In DNA, the CDR3 is TGCAGTGCTAGAGATATGTCGGGACTCAAATCGAATGAGCAGTTCTTC.

This chain joins TRBV5-1 and TRBJ2-3; no reliable D call. This CDR3 is 15 amino acids long. Germline values: CDR1 SGHRS, CDR2 YFSETQ. V was pared by 0 bases and J by 0 bases, with 8 bases between. The CDR3 DNA follows: TGCGCCAGCAGCTTGGATCCAGCCAGCACAGATACGCAGTATTTT. Translated, it gives CASSLDPASTDTQYF. Full variable domain (rest looked up from reference TRBV5-1 and TRBJ2-3): KAGVTQTPRYLIKTRGQQVTLSCSPISGHRSVSWYQQTPGQGLQFLFEYFSETQRNKGNFPGRFSGRQFSNSRSEMNVSTLELGDSALYLCASSLDPASTDTQYFGPGTRLTVL.

In its sample, this clonotype was seen a few times. One junction end does not reproduce the germline sequence, and a read error may be involved. The J gene is TRBJ2-1, the V gene TRBV12-3 or TRBV12-4; 9 bases fit TRBD1. The CDR3 loop spans 14 amino acids. Written as DNA, the CDR3 is TGTGCCAGCAGTCCGGGACAGGGCTACAATGACCAGTTCTTC. It encodes CASSPGQGYNDQFF.

The chain carries TRBV5-1 and TRBJ2-6, with a possible D match to TRBD2 (5 bases). CDR1 is SGHRS, CDR2 YFSETQ, per germline. This CDR3 is built from 19 residues. Between the trimmed V and J ends, which lost 0 bases and 2 bases, there was a span of 18 bases. The DNA for the CDR3 is TGCGCCAGCAGCTTGGATGGGAGCCCCTCAGTACCTGGGGCCAACGTCCTGACTTTC. Protein sequence: CASSLDGSPSVPGANVLTF.

This chain links TRBV6-2 or TRBV6-3 with TRBJ1-1; tentative D call: TRBD1 (5 bases). CDR3 size: 11 residues. The germline V gene has CDR1 MNHEY and CDR2 SVGEGT. The V end lost 8 bases, the J end lost 11 bases, and 15 bases lay between the germline ends. The DNA of the CDR3 is TGTGCCAGCGGATCAACAGGTGTCGCTTTCTTT. Residues: CASGSTGVAFF.

In its sample, this clonotype was seen a few times. J is TRBJ2-7 and V is TRBV20-1, with 7 nucleotides matching TRBD1. CDR3 length equals 16 residues. Germline V CDR1 and CDR2: DFQATT, SNEGSKA (reference sequence). Losses at the gene ends were 1 base for V and 3 bases for J; bases not matched to a gene: 12. The DNA of the CDR3 is TGCAGTGCTAGAGGAGGGGACAGCCCTAACCACTACGAGCAGTACTTC. Translated: CSARGGDSPNHYEQYF.

J is TRBJ2-7 and V is TRBV6-6, with D perhaps TRBD2 (5 bases). This CDR3 comprises 11 residues. Deletions cut 5 bases from V and 8 bases from J, with 10 bases between. Germline V gene lookup returns CDR1 MNHNY and CDR2 SVGAGI (reference sequence). CDR3 sequence: CASSIEGKQYF. The CDR3 coding sequence is TGTGCCAGCAGTATCGAGGGCAAGCAGTACTTC.

The sample holds a few counts of this clonotype. The chain carries TRBV5-1 and TRBJ2-2; 10 nucleotides align to TRBD2. The CDR3 covers 15 residues. V trimming: 6 bases; J trimming: 3 bases; junction bases outside the gene matches: 5. Germline V gene sequence: CDR1 SGHRS, CDR2 YFSETQ. The CDR3 coding sequence is TGCGCCAGCACCGGACTAGCGGTAGACACCGGGGAGCTGTTTTTT. Encoded protein: CASTGLAVDTGELFF.

This sequence joins TRBV5-1 and TRBJ2-1; 9 nucleotides match TRBD1. The V gene end was trimmed by 1 base and the J gene end by 8 bases; junction bases not matched to a gene: 7. Looked up from germline, CDR1 is SGHRS and CDR2 is YFSETQ. The CDR3 runs to 15 residues. CDR3 sequence reads: CASSLTGQGAHEQFF. The CDR3 DNA reads as TGCGCCAGCAGCTTGACGGGACAGGGAGCACATGAGCAGTTCTTC.

The chain couples TRBV30 to TRBJ1-2; D gene uncertain. Looked up from germline, CDR1 is GTSNPN and CDR2 is SVGIG (reference sequence). CDR3 length equals 14 residues. The V end was cut by 0 bases, the J end by 2 bases, with 10 bases between. The CDR3 DNA follows: TGTGCCTGGAGTGTAGGGAGGGAGAACTATGGCTACACCTTC. This encodes CAWSVGRENYGYTF.

This clonotype was counted between two and nine times. V and J are TRBV6-2 or TRBV6-3 and TRBJ2-1, with 8 positions matching TRBD2. Looked up from germline, CDR1 is MNHEY and CDR2 is SVGEGT. Unmatched junction bases numbered 4, after V lost 4 bases and J lost 2 bases. The CDR3 covers 15 residues. CDR3: CASSFREGAYNEQFF. The CDR3 DNA reads as TGTGCCAGCAGTTTTCGGGAGGGAGCCTACAATGAGCAGTTCTTC.

This clonotype was recorded a few times. The chain links TRBV18 to TRBJ1-3; no definite D call. V was clipped by 3 bases and J by 8 bases, with 11 bases between them. The CDR3 covers 13 residues. Germline V lookup: CDR1 KGHSH, CDR2 LQKENI. The CDR3 region has the DNA TGTGCCAGCTCACCTGGACCCGGGGACACCATATATTTT. As protein: CASSPGPGDTIYF.

This clonotype was seen a few times. V usage is TRBV7-9 and J usage is TRBJ1-4, with D hard to call. Per germline, CDR1 SEHNR and CDR2 FQNEAQ (reference sequence). Trimming took off 5 bases at V and 10 bases at J, with 8 bases between the two ends. The CDR3 sequence is 11 residues long. In nucleotides, the CDR3 is TGTGCCAGCAGCCTTAACGTAAAACTGTTTTTT. This codes for CASSLNVKLFF.

This clonotype showed up just a few times. The V and J genes are TRBV10-3 and TRBJ1-2; tentative D call: TRBD1 (6 bases). The CDR3 consists of 14 residues. CDR1 ENHRY and CDR2 SYGVKD come from the germline V gene. Trimming pared 4 bases from V and 3 bases from J, leaving 12 bases between. CDR3 in DNA: TGTGCCATCAGTGGGATGGGGGGGCACTATGGCTACACCTTC. It is translated as CAISGMGGHYGYTF.

The CDR3, as DNA: TGCGCCAGCAGCTTGGACCCCGAGGGGGAGCTGTTTTTT. This translates into CASSLDPEGELFF. This chain links TRBV5-1 with TRBJ2-2; no definite D call. Germline loops: CDR1 SGHRS, CDR2 YFSETQ. With 0 bases removed from V and 8 bases from J, the gap between germline ends came to 8 bases. The length of the CDR3 is 13 residues.

There are a few counts of this clonotype. The rearrangement uses TRBV18 and TRBJ2-7, with TRBD2 matching 10 bases. The V gene end was trimmed by 8 bases and the J gene end by 3 bases; junction bases not matched to a gene: 10. Germline V CDR1 and CDR2: KGHSH, LQKENI. The CDR3 is 15 residues long. CDR3 in DNA: TGTGCCAGCCAAAGGACTAGCGGTTTTCTCTACGAGCAGTACTTC. As protein: CASQRTSGFLYEQYF.

The rearrangement uses TRBV24-1 and TRBJ1-4; TRBD1 matches 7 bases. V dropped 8 bases and J dropped 4; count of bases not matched to a gene: 9. The CDR3 has 15 amino acids. Germline CDR1 KGHDR, CDR2 SFDVKD. DNA for the CDR3: TGTGCCACCACCCAGGGAGACAGGGATAATGAAAAACTGTTTTTT. This sequence encodes CATTQGDRDNEKLFF.